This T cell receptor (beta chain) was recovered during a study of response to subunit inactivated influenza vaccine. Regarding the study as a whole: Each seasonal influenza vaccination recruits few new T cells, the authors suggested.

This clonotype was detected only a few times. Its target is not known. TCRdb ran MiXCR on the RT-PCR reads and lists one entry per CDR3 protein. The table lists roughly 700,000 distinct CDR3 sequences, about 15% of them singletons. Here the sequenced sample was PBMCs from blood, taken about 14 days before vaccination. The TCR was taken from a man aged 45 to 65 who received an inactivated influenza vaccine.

CDR3 in DNA: TGTGCCAGCAGCCAGAGCGGGATGAGCTACAATGAGCAGTTCTTC. It codes for CASSQSGMSYNEQFF. The chain joins TRBV3-1 to TRBJ2-1; TRBD2 matches at 7 bases. CDR1 LGHDT and CDR2 YNNKEL come from the germline V gene (reference sequence). CDR3 size: 15 residues. V trimming: 3 bases; J trimming: 3 bases; junction bases outside the gene matches: 5.